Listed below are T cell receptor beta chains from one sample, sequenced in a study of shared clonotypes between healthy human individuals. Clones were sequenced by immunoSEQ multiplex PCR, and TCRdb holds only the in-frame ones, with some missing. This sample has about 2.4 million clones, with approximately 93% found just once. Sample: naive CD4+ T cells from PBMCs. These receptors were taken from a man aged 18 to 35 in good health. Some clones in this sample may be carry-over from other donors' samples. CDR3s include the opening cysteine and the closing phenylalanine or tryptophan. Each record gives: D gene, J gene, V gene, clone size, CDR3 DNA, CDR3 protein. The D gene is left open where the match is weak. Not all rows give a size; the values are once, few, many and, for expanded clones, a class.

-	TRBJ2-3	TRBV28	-	TGTGCCAGCAGTTTATTCCCCCCGTTGGCAGATACGCAGTATTTT	CASSLFPPLADTQYF
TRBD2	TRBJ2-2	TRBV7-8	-	TGTGCCAGCAGCTCCCGCGCGGCTAGCGGGAGGTATGGAGCCGGGGAGCTGTTTTTT	CASSSRAASGRYGAGELFF
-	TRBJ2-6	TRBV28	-	TGTGCCAGCAGCCCCGGCGGGCTGATCTCTGGGGCCAACGTCCTGACTTTC	CASSPGGLISGANVLTF
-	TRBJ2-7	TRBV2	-	TGTGCCAGCAGTGAGTTGCCGAAGGGATCGTACGAGCAGTACTTC	CASSELPKGSYEQYF
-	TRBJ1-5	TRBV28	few	TGTGCCAGCAGTTTCCGGGGGACCTCTAGCAATCAGCCCCAGCATTTT	CASSFRGTSSNQPQHF
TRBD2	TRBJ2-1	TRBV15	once	TGTGCCACCAGCAGAGGTAGCGGGAGGTCCTACAATGAGCAGTTCTTC	CATSRGSGRSYNEQFF
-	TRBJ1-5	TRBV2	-	TGTGCCAGCAGTGTCGAGGTAATCAATCAGCCCCAGCATTTT	CASSVEVINQPQHF
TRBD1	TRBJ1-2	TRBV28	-	TGTGCCAGCAGTTTTTTAATAATGAGACAGGGGGTCTTAGGCTATGGCTACACCTTC	CASSFLIMRQGVLGYGYTF
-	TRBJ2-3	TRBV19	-	TGTGCCAGCGTACCGGTAGGGGGGGCAGGCGATACGCAGTATTTT	CASVPVGGAGDTQYF
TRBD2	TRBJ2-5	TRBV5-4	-	TGTGCCAGCAGCTTGGATTCTCAGCGGGAGGGGACCCAGTACTTC	CASSLDSQREGTQYF
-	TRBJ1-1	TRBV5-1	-	TGCGCCAGCAGCTACGGCCCTGGGGAGGTGGGTTTCTTT	CASSYGPGEVGFF
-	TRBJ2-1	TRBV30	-	TGTGCCTGGACGAATAGTAGGAGCCTCACTGTCTCCTACAATGAGCAGTTCTTC	CAWTNSRSLTVSYNEQFF
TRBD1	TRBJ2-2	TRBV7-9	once	TGTGCCAGCAGCCACACCGGGACAGGGGGCGTCGGGGAGCTGTTTTTT	CASSHTGTGGVGELFF
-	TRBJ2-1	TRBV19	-	TGTGCCAGTAGTGCCCCGACTAGACGGACTGAGCAGTTCTTC	CASSAPTRRTEQFF
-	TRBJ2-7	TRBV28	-	TGTGCCAGCAGGATTGGGGCCTCCTACGAGCAGTACTTC	CASRIGASYEQYF
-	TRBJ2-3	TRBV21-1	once	TGTGCCAGCAGCAAATTAGGGTCAAGGGGGGTGGCAGATACGCAGTATTTT	CASSKLGSRGVADTQYF